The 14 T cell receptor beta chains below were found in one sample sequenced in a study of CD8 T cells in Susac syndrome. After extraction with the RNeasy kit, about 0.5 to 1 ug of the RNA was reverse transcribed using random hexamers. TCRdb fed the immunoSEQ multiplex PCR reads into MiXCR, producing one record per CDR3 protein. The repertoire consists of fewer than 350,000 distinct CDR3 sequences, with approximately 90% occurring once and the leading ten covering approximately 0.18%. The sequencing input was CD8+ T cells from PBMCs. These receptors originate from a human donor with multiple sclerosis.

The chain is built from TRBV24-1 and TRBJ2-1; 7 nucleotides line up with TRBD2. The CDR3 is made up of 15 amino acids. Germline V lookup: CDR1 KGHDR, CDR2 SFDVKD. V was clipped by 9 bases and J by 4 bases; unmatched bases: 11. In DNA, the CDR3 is TGTGCCACCGGGACTAACACGCTGCCATACAATGAGCAGTTCTTC. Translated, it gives CATGTNTLPYNEQFF.

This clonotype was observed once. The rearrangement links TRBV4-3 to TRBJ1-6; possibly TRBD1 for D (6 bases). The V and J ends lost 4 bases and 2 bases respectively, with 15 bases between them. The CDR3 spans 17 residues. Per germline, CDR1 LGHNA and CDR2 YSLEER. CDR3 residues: CASSLLGGSAYNSPLHF. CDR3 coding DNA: TGCGCCAGCAGCCTCCTCGGGGGCAGCGCCTATAATTCACCCCTCCACTTT.

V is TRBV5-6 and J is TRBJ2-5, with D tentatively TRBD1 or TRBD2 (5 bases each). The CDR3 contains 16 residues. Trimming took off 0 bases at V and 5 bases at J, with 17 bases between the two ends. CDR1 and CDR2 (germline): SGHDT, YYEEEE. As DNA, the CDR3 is TGTGCCAGCAGCTTGGCGGCGGCCCCCCGGGGCGAGACCCAGTACTTC. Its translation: CASSLAAAPRGETQYF.

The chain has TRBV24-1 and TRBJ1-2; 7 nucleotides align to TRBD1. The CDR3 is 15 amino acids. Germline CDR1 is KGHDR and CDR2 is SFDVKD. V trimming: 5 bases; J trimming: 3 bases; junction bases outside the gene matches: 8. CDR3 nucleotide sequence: TGTGCCACCAGTGCAGGGGGGGGAGAGGACTATGGCTACACCTTC. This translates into CATSAGGGEDYGYTF.

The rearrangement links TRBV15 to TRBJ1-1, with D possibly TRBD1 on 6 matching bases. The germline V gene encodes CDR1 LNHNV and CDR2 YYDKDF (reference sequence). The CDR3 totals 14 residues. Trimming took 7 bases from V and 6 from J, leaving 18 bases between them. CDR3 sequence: CATTRQEQMAEAFF. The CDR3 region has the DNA TGTGCCACCACACGACAGGAACAGATGGCTGAAGCTTTCTTT.

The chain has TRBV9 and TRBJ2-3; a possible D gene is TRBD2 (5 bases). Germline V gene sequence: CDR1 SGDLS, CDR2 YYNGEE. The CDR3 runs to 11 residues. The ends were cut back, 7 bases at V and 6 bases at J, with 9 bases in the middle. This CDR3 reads CASGEMDTQYF. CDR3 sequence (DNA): TGTGCCAGCGGGGAGATGGATACGCAGTATTTT.

This CDR3 reads CASAPRDGNQPQHF. As DNA, the CDR3 is TGTGCCAGCGCTCCCAGGGACGGTAATCAGCCCCAGCATTTT. V is TRBV27 and J is TRBJ1-5, with D possibly TRBD1 on 5 matching bases. The CDR3 length is 14 residues. V was shortened by 8 bases and J by 4 bases, with 15 bases between the two germline ends. Germline CDR1 reads MNHEY; CDR2 reads SMNVEV (reference sequence).

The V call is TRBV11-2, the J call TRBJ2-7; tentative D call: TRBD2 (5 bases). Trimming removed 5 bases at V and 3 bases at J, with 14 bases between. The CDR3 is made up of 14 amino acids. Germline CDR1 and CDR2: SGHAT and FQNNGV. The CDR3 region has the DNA TGTGCCAGCAGCACGGGCCCCGGAGGCTACGAGCAGTACTTC. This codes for CASSTGPGGYEQYF.

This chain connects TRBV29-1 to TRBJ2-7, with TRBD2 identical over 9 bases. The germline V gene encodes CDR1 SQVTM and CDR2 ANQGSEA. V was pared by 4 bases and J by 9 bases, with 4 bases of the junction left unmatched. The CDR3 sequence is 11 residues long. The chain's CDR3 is CSVGLAEGQYF. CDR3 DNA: TGCAGCGTTGGACTAGCGGAGGGGCAGTACTTC.

The CDR3 DNA reads TGCGCCAGCAGCCAAGAACAGGGGGCCTACGAGCAGTACTTC. This codes for CASSQEQGAYEQYF. The chain links TRBV4-3 to TRBJ2-7; 8 bases map to TRBD1. CDR1 is LGHNA and CDR2 is YSLEER in the germline V gene. Losses at the gene ends were 0 bases for V and 2 bases for J; bases not matched to a gene: 0. The CDR3 consists of 14 residues.

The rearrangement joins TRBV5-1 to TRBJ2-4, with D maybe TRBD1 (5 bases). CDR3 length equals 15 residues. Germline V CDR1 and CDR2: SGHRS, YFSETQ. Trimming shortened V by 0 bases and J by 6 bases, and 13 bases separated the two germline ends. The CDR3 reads CASSLDRGPGNIQYF. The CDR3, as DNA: TGCGCCAGCAGCTTGGATAGGGGTCCGGGAAACATTCAGTACTTC.

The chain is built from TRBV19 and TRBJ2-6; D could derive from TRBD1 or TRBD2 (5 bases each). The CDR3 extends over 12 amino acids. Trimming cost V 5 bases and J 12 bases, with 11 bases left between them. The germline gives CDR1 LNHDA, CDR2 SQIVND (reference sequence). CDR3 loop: CASSETGAVLTF. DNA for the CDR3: TGTGCCAGTAGTGAAACCGGGGCCGTCCTGACTTTC.

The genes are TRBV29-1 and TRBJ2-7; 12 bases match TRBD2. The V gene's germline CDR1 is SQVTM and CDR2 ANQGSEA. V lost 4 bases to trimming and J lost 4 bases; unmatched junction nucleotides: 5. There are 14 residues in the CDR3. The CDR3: CSVVSLAGGYEQYF. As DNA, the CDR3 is TGCAGCGTTGTGTCACTAGCGGGAGGTTACGAGCAGTACTTC.

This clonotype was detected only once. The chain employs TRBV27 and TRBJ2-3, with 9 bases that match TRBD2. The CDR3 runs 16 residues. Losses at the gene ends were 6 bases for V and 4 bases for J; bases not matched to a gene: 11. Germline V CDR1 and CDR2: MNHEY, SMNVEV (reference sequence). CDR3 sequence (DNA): TGTGCCAGCAGCCCCGGGGCTAGCGGGGCTTCAGATACGCAGTATTTT. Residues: CASSPGASGASDTQYF.